The entry below gives a single T cell receptor beta chain sequence along with its context. Seattle's enrolled individuals joined amid active infection and were then monitored longitudinally. The data derive from a study of blood T cell repertoires in COVID-19. Background on the study: The study drew acute and convalescent COVID-19 samples from the United States, Italy and Spain. The analysed material was cDNA or gDNA that came from T cells, B-cell-depleted T cells, or PBMCs.

In the authors' methods: Amplification from reference gene primers served as the basis for estimated nucleated cell counts. Method: immunoSEQ multiplex PCR; TCRdb's copy keeps in-frame clones and lacks some. V and J calls and clone size are as listed in that table; D and trimming were resolved from the DNA. Of 100,000 to 150,000 clones in the sample, 86% are singletons; the top ten hold around 10%. V was clipped by 7 bases and J by 3 bases, with 13 bases between them. CDR1 SQVTM and CDR2 ANQGSEA come from the germline V gene. The CDR3 is 13 amino acids. The TCR comes from a woman between 65 and 79 years old with COVID-19, enrolled during active disease. The chain combines TRBV29-1 with TRBJ2-1; D is perhaps TRBD1 (6 bases). The sequencing input was peripheral blood. The CDR3 coding sequence is TGCAGCGGGGTGGACAGAAGCTACAATGAGCAGTTCTTC. Translating it yields CSGVDRSYNEQFF.